The rows below give T cell receptor beta chains drawn from one sample of a study of cytomegalovirus exposure and HLA in healthy donors. The data were produced by immunoSEQ multiplex PCR, yet TCRdb's version contains in-frame clones alone and is incomplete. This sample has about 160,000 clones, with around four fifths found just once. The material sequenced was PBMCs. All receptors derive from a young man in good health and CMV-seropositive. Both conserved end residues are part of each CDR3. Fields, in order: J gene, clone size, D gene, V gene, CDR3 DNA, CDR3 protein. The D gene is left open where the match is weak. Clone size appears in some rows only: once, few, many, or a class for an expanded clone.

TRBJ2-7,once,-,TRBV7-9,TGTGCCAGCAGCTTAGAGGGAGTTATCTCGGTCGAGCAGTACTTC,CASSLEGVISVEQYF
TRBJ2-1,few,TRBD1,TRBV18,TGTGCCAGCTCCCCCACTGGACAGGGCAATGAGCAGTTCTTC,CASSPTGQGNEQFF
TRBJ1-2,-,TRBD1,TRBV2,TGTGCCAGCAGTGAACCCCGACAGGGTAACTATGGCTACACCTTC,CASSEPRQGNYGYTF
TRBJ1-1,-,-,TRBV5-1,TGCGCCAGCAGTCGGGGCACTGAAGCTTTCTTT,CASSRGTEAFF
TRBJ2-2,-,TRBD2,TRBV27,TGTGCCAGCAGAAACGGACTAGACACCGGGGAGCTGTTTTTT,CASRNGLDTGELFF
TRBJ2-7,few,TRBD1,TRBV11-2,TGTGCCAGCAGCTCCTCCGGGACAGGGGGCCACGAGCAGTACTTC,CASSSSGTGGHEQYF
TRBJ1-1,-,-,TRBV14,TGTGCCAGCAGCCAAGATGGTGGGGGCGAAGCTTTCTTT,CASSQDGGGEAFF
TRBJ2-5,-,-,TRBV27,TGTGCCAGCAGCCCGGGACAAGACCAAGAGACCCAGTACTTC,CASSPGQDQETQYF
TRBJ2-7,-,-,TRBV6-5,TGTGCCAGCAGTTACGGGACATACTCTCCCGGCGAGCAGTACTTC,CASSYGTYSPGEQYF
TRBJ2-3,-,-,TRBV5-4,TGTGCCAGCAGCCTTTCTAGAGATACGCAGTATTTT,CASSLSRDTQYF
TRBJ1-3,-,TRBD1,TRBV11-2,TGTGCCAGCAGCTTACGCGCGCCGGGACAGGGGACGGGAAACACCATATATTTT,CASSLRAPGQGTGNTIYF
TRBJ2-7,-,TRBD1,TRBV5-1,TGCGCCAGCAGCTGGCAAGGACAGGGAAGTCACGAGCAGTACTTC,CASSWQGQGSHEQYF
TRBJ2-3,once,-,TRBV19,TGTGCCAGTAGTCGTTCCTCGGCGGCAGATACGCAGTATTTT,CASSRSSAADTQYF
TRBJ2-1,-,-,TRBV11-3,TGTGCCAGCAGCTTAGAAGTAGGGGCGTACAATGAGCAGTTCTTC,CASSLEVGAYNEQFF
TRBJ2-1,-,TRBD2,TRBV27,TGTGCCAGCAGTCCCCGGACTAGCGGGAGTATGAATGAGCAGTTCTTC,CASSPRTSGSMNEQFF
TRBJ1-2,-,-,TRBV20-1,TGCAGTGCCACCGTGGGCCGGGGGGACACCTTC,CSATVGRGDTF
TRBJ2-5,-,-,TRBV30,TGTGCCTGGATAACTCCAGGGGCAACCGGAGAGACCCAGTACTTC,CAWITPGATGETQYF
TRBJ2-1,medium-sized,TRBD2,TRBV11-2,TGTGCCAGCAGCAATAGTGGGGGGGGTCACAATGAGCAGTTCTTC,CASSNSGGGHNEQFF
TRBJ1-1,-,-,TRBV2,TGTGCCAGCAGAGACGATGGCAGGGGCCACAACACTGAAGCTTTCTTT,CASRDDGRGHNTEAFF
TRBJ2-7,-,TRBD2,TRBV10-3,TGTGCCATCAGGCAACTAGCGGGAGAATCCTACGAGCAGTACTTC,CAIRQLAGESYEQYF
TRBJ2-7,-,TRBD1,TRBV5-1,TGCGCCAGCAGCCCCGGGACAGGGATGGGCGAGCAGTACTTC,CASSPGTGMGEQYF
TRBJ2-1,-,TRBD2,TRBV27,TGTGCCAGCAGTTTGGGACTAGCGGGAGACAATGAGCAGTTCTTC,CASSLGLAGDNEQFF
TRBJ1-4,-,-,TRBV4-3,TGCGCCAGCAGCCAAGAGAGAACAGGGTGGGAAAAACTGTTTTTT,CASSQERTGWEKLFF
TRBJ1-1,few,-,TRBV6-6,TGTGCCAGCAGTTTGGGGCGGCTAGAAGCTTTCTTT,CASSLGRLEAFF
TRBJ1-4,-,-,TRBV7-8,TGTGCCAGCAGCTTACAGCGGGAAAAACTGTTTTTT,CASSLQREKLFF
TRBJ2-7,-,TRBD1,TRBV5-5,TGTGCCAGCAGCTTCGACAGGGATATCGCGTACGAGCAGTACTTC,CASSFDRDIAYEQYF
TRBJ2-1,-,-,TRBV7-9,TGTGCCAGCAGCTTGGACTTAGATTACAATGAGCAGTTCTTC,CASSLDLDYNEQFF
TRBJ2-5,-,-,TRBV4-2,TGTGCCAGCAGCCAGACCCGGGAGAGGGGGGGCCAAGAGACCCAGTACTTC,CASSQTRERGGQETQYF
TRBJ2-2,-,-,TRBV2,TGTGCCAGCAGTGAACGTGGTCAGTGGGGGGGCCGGGACACCGGGGAGCTGTTTTTT,CASSERGQWGGRDTGELFF
TRBJ1-5,-,-,TRBV28,TGTGCCAGCAGGGCACCCAATCAGCCCCAGCATTTT,CASRAPNQPQHF
TRBJ2-2,-,TRBD2,TRBV18,TGTGCCAGCTCAGCCCCACTAGCGGGAGGTCCCGGGGAGCTGTTTTTT,CASSAPLAGGPGELFF
TRBJ2-7,-,TRBD2,TRBV18,TGTGCCAGCTCAAGGACTAGTGGGGGGGTGCCCTACGAGCAGTACTTC,CASSRTSGGVPYEQYF
TRBJ2-7,-,TRBD2,TRBV28,TGTGCCAGCAGTTTCCCTCCGGGAGGTAAGGTCTACGAGCAGTACTTC,CASSFPPGGKVYEQYF
TRBJ1-1,-,TRBD1,TRBV5-1,TGCGCCAGCAGCTTGGGGACAGGGGTTACTGAAGCTTTCTTT,CASSLGTGVTEAFF
TRBJ1-2,few,TRBD1,TRBV13,TGTGCCAGCAGCCGGCACGGGACAGGGTTGGGCTACACCTTC,CASSRHGTGLGYTF
TRBJ1-3,-,-,TRBV4-1,TGCGCCAGCAGCCAAGATCCGGAGGGGTCTGGTGGAAACACCATATATTTT,CASSQDPEGSGGNTIYF
TRBJ1-3,-,TRBD1,TRBV10-3,TGTGCCATCAGGGGACAGGGAAGCTCTGGAAACACCATATATTTT,CAIRGQGSSGNTIYF